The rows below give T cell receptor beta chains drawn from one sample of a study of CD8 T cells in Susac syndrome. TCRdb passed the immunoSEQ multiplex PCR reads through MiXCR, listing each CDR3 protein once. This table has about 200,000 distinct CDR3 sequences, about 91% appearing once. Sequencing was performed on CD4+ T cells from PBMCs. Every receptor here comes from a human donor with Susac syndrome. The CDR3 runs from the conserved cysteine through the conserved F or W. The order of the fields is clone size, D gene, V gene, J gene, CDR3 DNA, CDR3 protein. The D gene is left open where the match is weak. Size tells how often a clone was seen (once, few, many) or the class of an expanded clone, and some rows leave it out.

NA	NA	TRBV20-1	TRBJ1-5	TGCAGTGCTAGCGGGCAGGGAAACCAGCCCCAGCATTTT	CSASGQGNQPQHF
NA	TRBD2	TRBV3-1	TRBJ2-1	TGTGCCAGCAGCTTAGCGGGACCGAATGAGCAGTTCTTC	CASSLAGPNEQFF
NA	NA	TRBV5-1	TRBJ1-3	TGCGCCAGCAGCTTGGAGGACTCTGGAAACACCATATATTTT	CASSLEDSGNTIYF
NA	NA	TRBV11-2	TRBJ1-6	TGTGCCAGCAGCCCCCCCCGACGGGGCTACATGTATTCACCCCTCCACTTT	CASSPPRRGYMYSPLHF
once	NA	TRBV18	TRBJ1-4	TGTGCCAGCTCACCCCGATCTCTGCGGGATGAAAAACTGTTTTTT	CASSPRSLRDEKLFF
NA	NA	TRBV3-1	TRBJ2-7	TGTGCCAGCAGCCAATTGAGTAGCTCCTACGAGCAGTACTTC	CASSQLSSSYEQYF
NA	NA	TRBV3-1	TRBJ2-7	TGTGCCAGCAGCCATCAATTAGACAGCACCTACGAGCAGTACTTC	CASSHQLDSTYEQYF
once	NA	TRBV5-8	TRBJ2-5	TGTGCCAGCAGCCCTAATGGAAGGCGAAAAGAGACCCAGTACTTC	CASSPNGRRKETQYF
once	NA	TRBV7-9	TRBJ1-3	TGTGCCAGCAGGAGCTCTGGAAACACCATATATTTT	CASRSSGNTIYF
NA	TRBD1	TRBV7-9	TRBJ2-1	TGTGCCAGCAAGACCAAACGGGACAGGGACCCGCTAAGGGACAATGAGCAGTTCTTC	CASKTKRDRDPLRDNEQFF
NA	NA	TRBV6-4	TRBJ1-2	TGTGCCAGCAGCAATAACTATGGCTACACCTTC	CASSNNYGYTF
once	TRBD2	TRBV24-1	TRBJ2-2	TGTGCCACCAGTACTAGCGGGAGTAGGCGGGAGCTGTTTTTT	CATSTSGSRRELFF
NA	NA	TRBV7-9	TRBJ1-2	TGTGCCAGCAGCTCCCCAGGGTTCGGATATGGCTACACCTTC	CASSSPGFGYGYTF
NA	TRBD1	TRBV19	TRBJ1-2	TGTGCCAGTAGGATCGACCGGGACAGGGATCATGGCTACACCTTC	CASRIDRDRDHGYTF
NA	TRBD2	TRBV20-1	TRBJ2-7	TGCAGTGCCCCAATAGCGGGAAGATACGAGCAGTACTTC	CSAPIAGRYEQYF
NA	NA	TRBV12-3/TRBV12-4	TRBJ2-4	TGTGCCAGCAGCCTAGCTGTGGGTGCCAAAAACATTCAGTACTTC	CASSLAVGAKNIQYF
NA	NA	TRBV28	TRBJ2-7	TGTGCCAGCAGTCCCCACGGCAGGGAGAACGAGCAGTACTTC	CASSPHGRENEQYF
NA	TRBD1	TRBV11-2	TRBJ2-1	TGTGCCAGCAGCTTAGGCCAGGGGGTCGGCAATGAGCAGTTCTTC	CASSLGQGVGNEQFF
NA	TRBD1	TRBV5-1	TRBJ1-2	TGCGCCAGCAGCAAGGGACAGGGCGACTATGGCTACACCTTC	CASSKGQGDYGYTF
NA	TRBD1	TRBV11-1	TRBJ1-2	TGTGCCAGCAGCTTGGGACAGGGGGCCGGCTACACCTTC	CASSLGQGAGYTF
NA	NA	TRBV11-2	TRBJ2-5	TGTGCCAGCAGCTTAGGGACTGAAGAGACCCAGTACTTC	CASSLGTEETQYF
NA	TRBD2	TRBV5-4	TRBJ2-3	TGTGCCAGCAGATATACGGGACTAGCGGGAGGAGATACGCAGTATTTT	CASRYTGLAGGDTQYF
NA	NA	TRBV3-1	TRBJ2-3	TGTGCCAGCAGCTACTCTTTATGGTCAGATACGCAGTATTTT	CASSYSLWSDTQYF
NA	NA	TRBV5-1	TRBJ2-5	TGCGCCAGCAGCTTGACCCAGGGAGGAGAGACCCAGTACTTC	CASSLTQGGETQYF
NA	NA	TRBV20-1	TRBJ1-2	TGCAGTGCTAGAGAAACAGGTTACGGCTACACCTTC	CSARETGYGYTF
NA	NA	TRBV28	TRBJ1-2	TGTGCCAGCAGTTTAATCCTCTCCGTTGGGGCTAACTATGGCTACACCTTC	CASSLILSVGANYGYTF
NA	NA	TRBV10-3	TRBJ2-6	TGTGCCGCCCATGCGGGGACCGGGGCCAACGTCCTGACTTTC	CAAHAGTGANVLTF
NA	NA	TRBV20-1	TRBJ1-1	TGCAGTGCTAGGAGGCGGGAAGGTAATCGTCCTGAAGCTTTCTTT	CSARRREGNRPEAFF
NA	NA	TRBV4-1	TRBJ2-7	TGCGCCAGCAGCCAAGAAAGGATAGCTTACGAGCAGTACTTC	CASSQERIAYEQYF
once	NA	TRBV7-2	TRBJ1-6	TGTGCCAGCAGCTTACTTGCCGAGGGTTCACCCCTCCACTTT	CASSLLAEGSPLHF
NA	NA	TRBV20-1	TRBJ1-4	TGCAGTGCTAATCCTGGTGCAGCTAATGAAAAACTGTTTTTT	CSANPGAANEKLFF
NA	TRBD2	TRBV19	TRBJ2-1	TGTGCCAGTAGTTCACGACTAGCGGGGGACTCCTACAATGAGCAGTTCTTC	CASSSRLAGDSYNEQFF
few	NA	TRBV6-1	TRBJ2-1	TGTGCCAGCTCGACGAGAGCAGGTGGTAATGAGCAGTTCTTC	CASSTRAGGNEQFF
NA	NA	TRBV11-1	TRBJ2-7	TGTGCCAGCAGCTTGTACAGGGCGCACGAGCAGTACTTC	CASSLYRAHEQYF
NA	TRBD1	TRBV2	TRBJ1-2	TGTGCCAGCAGTGATGGGACAGGGCCAGGCTACACCTTC	CASSDGTGPGYTF
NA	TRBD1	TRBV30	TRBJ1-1	TGTGCCTGGAAGACAGGGAGGGTGGGCACTGAAGCTTTCTTT	CAWKTGRVGTEAFF
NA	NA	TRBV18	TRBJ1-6	TGTGCCAGCTCACCTACCACCCTCCCGGGAGGGGCGAGATCACCCCTCCACTTT	CASSPTTLPGGARSPLHF
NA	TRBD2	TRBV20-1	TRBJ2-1	TGCAGTGCTAGACTAGCGGGGGTTCATGAGCAGTTCTTC	CSARLAGVHEQFF
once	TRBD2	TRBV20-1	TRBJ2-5	TGCAGTGCTATCCTTATGGGCGGGAGTCAAGAGACCCAGTACTTC	CSAILMGGSQETQYF
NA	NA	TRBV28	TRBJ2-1	TGTGCCAGCCGGACTTCGAGCTCCTACAATGAGCAGTTCTTC	CASRTSSSYNEQFF
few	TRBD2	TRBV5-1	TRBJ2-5	TGCGCCAGCAGCTTGGTAGCGGGGGCGGGCGAGACCCAGTACTTC	CASSLVAGAGETQYF
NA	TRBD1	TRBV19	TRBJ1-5	TGTGCCAGTAGTGCGCCGGACAGGTCAAATCAGCCCCAGCATTTT	CASSAPDRSNQPQHF
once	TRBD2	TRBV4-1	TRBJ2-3	TGCGCCAGCAGCCAAGAAAAAGCAGTCGCGGGGGGGCCGGGCGACACAGATACGCAGTATTTT	CASSQEKAVAGGPGDTDTQYF
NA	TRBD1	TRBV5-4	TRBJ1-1	TGTGCCAGCAGCTTAATACAGGGGGCCCAGAACACTGAAGCTTTCTTT	CASSLIQGAQNTEAFF
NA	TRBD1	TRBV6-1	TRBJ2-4	TGTGCCAGCAGCGAGGGACAGGGGGGCAACATTCAGTACTTC	CASSEGQGGNIQYF
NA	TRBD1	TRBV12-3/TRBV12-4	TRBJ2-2	TGTGCCAGCAGGTTGACAGGGCCCGCCGGGGAGCTGTTTTTT	CASRLTGPAGELFF
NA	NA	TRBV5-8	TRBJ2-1	TGTGCCAGCAGCTTTAGGGCTTTGGGCTACAATGAGCAGTTCTTC	CASSFRALGYNEQFF